Below, 6 T cell receptor beta chains from the same sample are listed, as sequenced in a study of beta chain features in type 1 diabetes. Notes on the study in general: Shorter TCRB CDR3s, moderately but significantly so, marked every one of the four CD4+ subsets in Type 1 diabetes patients.

No antigen has been assigned to these receptors. The investigators reverse transcribed all of the isolated RNA, so they sequenced expressed TCRB transcripts. Some clones are missing from TCRdb's copy, which holds only in-frame ones; the method was immunoSEQ multiplex PCR. The sample has 250,000 to 350,000 clones; around 16% are singletons. Source material: naive CD4+ T cells from blood. The source is a man between 18 and 35 years old with type 1 diabetes.

This clone was seen a handful of times. V gene TRBV18 combines with J gene TRBJ2-5, with 7 nucleotides matching TRBD1. Germline V gene data show CDR1 as KGHSH and CDR2 as LQKENI. The CDR3 sequence is 14 residues long. The J segment lost 4 bases and the V segment lost 3 bases, leaving 5 bases of the junction unmatched. The CDR3 protein is CASSPDRAAETQYF. DNA for the CDR3: TGTGCCAGCTCACCCGACAGGGCGGCAGAGACCCAGTACTTC.

This clone was recorded a few times. The chain recombines TRBV10-3 with TRBJ2-7; a weak D match, TRBD2 (5 bases). Trimming took 1 base from V and 3 from J, leaving 22 bases between them. The germline V gene encodes CDR1 ENHRY and CDR2 SYGVKD. The CDR3 length is 18 residues. CDR3 DNA sequence: TGTGCCATCAGTGAGTTCGGCCTAGACTCGGACTCGATCTACGAGCAGTACTTC. Its translation: CAISEFGLDSDSIYEQYF.

There are a few counts of this clone. The CDR3 sequence is CASKTGGRDYGYTF. The CDR3 coding sequence is TGTGCCAGCAAAACGGGGGGACGGGACTATGGCTACACCTTC. The chain links TRBV28 to TRBJ1-2, with a possible D match to TRBD1 (5 bases). Germline V gives CDR1 MDHEN, CDR2 SYDVKM. This CDR3 comprises 14 residues. The V end lost 7 bases, the J end lost 3 bases, and 15 bases lay between the germline ends.

This clone was counted between two and nine times. V is TRBV29-1 and J is TRBJ1-1; D uncertain. Germline loops: CDR1 SQVTM, CDR2 ANQGSEA. The CDR3 has 12 amino acids. V was trimmed by 6 bases and J by 5 bases, leaving 13 bases between them. The CDR3 loop reads CSVHGDTTEAFF. In DNA form, the CDR3 reads TGCAGCGTCCATGGAGATACTACTGAAGCTTTCTTT. Combining the CDR3 with reference TRBV29-1 and TRBJ1-1 gives the whole variable domain SAVISQKPSRDICQRGTSLTIQCQVDSQVTMMFWYRQQPGQSLTLIATANQGSEATYESGFVIDKFPISRPNLTFSTLTVSNMSPEDSSIYLCSVHGDTTEAFFGQGTRLTVV.

The sample holds a few counts of this clone. The same CDR3 arises from other DNA sequences in this sample as well. The V gene is TRBV7-2, the J gene TRBJ2-5; 8 nucleotides agree with TRBD2. Germline V gives CDR1 SGHTA, CDR2 FQGNSA. V was pared by 5 bases and J by 5 bases, with 4 bases of the junction left unmatched. The CDR3 sequence is 13 residues long. The CDR3 here is CASSRAGAETQYF. In DNA, the CDR3 is TGTGCCAGCAGCAGAGCGGGAGCGGAGACCCAGTACTTC. Supplemented by reference TRBV7-2 and TRBJ2-5, the full variable domain reads GAGVSQSPSNKVTEKGKDVELRCDPISGHTALYWYRQSLGQGLEFLIYFQGNSAPDKSGLPSDRFSAERTGGSVSTLTIQRTQQEDSAVYLCASSRAGAETQYFGPGTRLLVL.

This clone showed up just a few times. The rearrangement links TRBV27 to TRBJ1-1; 8 bases fit TRBD1. This CDR3 region has 14 residues. Germline CDR1 MNHEY, CDR2 SMNVEV (reference sequence). V was clipped by 8 bases and J by 4 bases; unmatched bases: 9. The DNA of the CDR3 is TGTGCCAGCTCATACAGGGGGGTAGGCACTGAAGCTTTCTTT. Translation: CASSYRGVGTEAFF.